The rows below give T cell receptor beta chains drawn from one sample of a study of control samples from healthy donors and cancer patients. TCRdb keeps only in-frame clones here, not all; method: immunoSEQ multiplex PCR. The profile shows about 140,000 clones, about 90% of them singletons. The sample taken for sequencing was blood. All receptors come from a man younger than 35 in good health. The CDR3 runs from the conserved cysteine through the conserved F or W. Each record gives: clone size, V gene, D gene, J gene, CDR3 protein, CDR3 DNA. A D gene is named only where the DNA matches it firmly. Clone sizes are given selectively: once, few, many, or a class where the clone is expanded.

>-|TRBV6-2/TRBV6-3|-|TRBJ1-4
CASSQTQGKLFF
TGTGCCAGCAGTCAGACGCAGGGAAAACTGTTTTTT
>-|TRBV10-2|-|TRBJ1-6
CASSESTGNSPLHF
TGCGCCAGCAGTGAGTCAACAGGCAATTCACCCCTCCACTTT
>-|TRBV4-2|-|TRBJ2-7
CASSQDGTSSYEQYF
TGTGCCAGCAGCCAAGATGGGACTTCCTCCTACGAGCAGTACTTC
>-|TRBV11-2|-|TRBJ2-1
CASRGSRVNEQFF
TGTGCCAGCAGGGGTTCCAGGGTCAATGAGCAGTTCTTC
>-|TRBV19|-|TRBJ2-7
CASSIVGGNEQYF
TGTGCCAGTAGTATCGTGGGGGGCAACGAGCAGTACTTC
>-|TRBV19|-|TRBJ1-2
CASRRKCYTF
TGTGCCAGTAGGCGTAAATGCTACACCTTC
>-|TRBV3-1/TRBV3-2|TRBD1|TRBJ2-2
CASNSGQNSGELFF
TGTGCCAGCAACTCGGGACAGAATTCCGGGGAGCTGTTTTTT
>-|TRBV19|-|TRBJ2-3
CASSILGVAGTDTQYF
TGTGCCAGTAGTATTCTAGGAGTAGCTGGCACAGATACGCAGTATTTT
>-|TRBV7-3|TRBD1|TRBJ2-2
CASSPTGTARTGELFF
TGTGCCAGCAGCCCCACCGGGACAGCCAGGACCGGGGAGCTGTTTTTT
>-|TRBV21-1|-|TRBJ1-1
CASSTRVGAFF
TGTGCCAGCAGCACCAGGGTGGGTGCTTTCTTT
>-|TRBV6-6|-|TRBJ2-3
CASSYDRSTQYF
TGTGCCAGCAGTTACGACCGAAGTACGCAGTATTTT
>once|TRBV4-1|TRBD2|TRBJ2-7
CASSQDSGTSSYEQYF
TGCGCCAGCAGCCAAGATAGCGGGACTAGCTCCTACGAGCAGTACTTC
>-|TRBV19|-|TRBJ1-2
CASSMDSRGSNYGYTF
TGTGCCAGTAGTATGGATTCGCGGGGATCTAACTATGGCTACACCTTC
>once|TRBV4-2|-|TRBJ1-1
CASSQEADSRSFF
TGTGCCAGCAGCCAAGAAGCGGACAGTCGATCTTTCTTT
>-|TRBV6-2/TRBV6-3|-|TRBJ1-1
CASSSSTVTEAFF
TGTGCCAGCAGTTCGTCCACAGTAACTGAAGCTTTCTTT
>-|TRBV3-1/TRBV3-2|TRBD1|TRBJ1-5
CASSQGAGGQPQHF
TGTGCCAGCAGCCAAGGGGCAGGGGGTCAGCCCCAGCATTTT
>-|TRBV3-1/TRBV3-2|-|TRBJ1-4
CASSARPDEKLFF
TGTGCCAGCAGCGCCAGGCCGGATGAAAAACTGTTTTTT
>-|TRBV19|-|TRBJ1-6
CASRPTTEEAYNSPLHF
TGTGCCAGTAGGCCGACAACAGAGGAGGCCTATAATTCACCCCTCCACTTT
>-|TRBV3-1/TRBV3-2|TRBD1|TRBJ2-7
CASSPWDRDNEQYF
TGTGCCAGCAGCCCCTGGGACAGGGACAACGAGCAGTACTTC
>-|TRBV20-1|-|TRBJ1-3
CSARDETTIYF
TGCAGTGCTAGAGACGAGACCACCATATATTTT
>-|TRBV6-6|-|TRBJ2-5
CASADLETQYF
TGTGCCAGCGCGGACTTGGAGACCCAGTACTTC
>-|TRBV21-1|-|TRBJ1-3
CASSSPLGRVENTIYF
TGTGCCAGCAGCAGTCCGTTAGGTAGGGTTGAAAACACCATATATTTT
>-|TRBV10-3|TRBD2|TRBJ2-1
CAIKASGVYNEQFF
TGTGCCATCAAGGCTAGCGGGGTTTACAATGAGCAGTTCTTC
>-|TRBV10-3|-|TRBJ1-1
CAISEKGGDINTEAFF
TGTGCCATCAGTGAGAAGGGGGGCGATATTAACACTGAAGCTTTCTTT
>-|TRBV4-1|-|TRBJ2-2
CASSPPRTLPLGGELFF
TGCGCCAGCAGCCCTCCTAGGACGCTGCCTCTGGGCGGGGAGCTGTTTTTT
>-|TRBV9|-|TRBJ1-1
CASSVGGRTEAFF
TGTGCCAGCAGCGTAGGCGGGCGCACTGAAGCTTTCTTT
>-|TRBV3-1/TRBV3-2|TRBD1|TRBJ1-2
CASSQRQGLGNYGYTF
TGTGCCAGCAGCCAGAGACAGGGACTTGGGAACTATGGCTACACCTTC
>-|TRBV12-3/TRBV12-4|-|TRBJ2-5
CASSFRQGQTQYF
TGTGCCAGCAGTTTCAGGCAGGGTCAGACCCAGTACTTC
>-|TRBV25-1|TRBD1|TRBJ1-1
CASSEYRGQDTEAFF
TGTGCCAGCAGTGAGTACAGGGGGCAGGACACTGAAGCTTTCTTT
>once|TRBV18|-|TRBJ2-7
CASSPPNSNEQYF
TGTGCCAGCTCACCACCGAACAGTAACGAGCAGTACTTC
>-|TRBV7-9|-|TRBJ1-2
CASSLESGDGYTF
TGTGCCAGCAGCTTAGAGTCAGGGGATGGCTACACCTTC
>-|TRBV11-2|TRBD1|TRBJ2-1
CASSLVPSTGGSDNEQFF
TGTGCCAGCAGCTTAGTCCCCTCGACAGGGGGCAGCGACAATGAGCAGTTCTTC
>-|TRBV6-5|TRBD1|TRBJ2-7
CASSRGQFSYEQYF
TGTGCCAGCAGTAGGGGACAGTTCTCCTACGAGCAGTACTTC
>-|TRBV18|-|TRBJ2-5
CASSPPGETQYF
TGTGCCAGCTCACCACCGGGAGAGACCCAGTACTTC
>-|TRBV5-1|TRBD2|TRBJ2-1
CASSLAGGPSYNEQFF
TGCGCCAGCAGCTTGGCGGGGGGGCCTAGTTACAATGAGCAGTTCTTC
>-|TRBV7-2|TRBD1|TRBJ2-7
CASSYRGAYEQYF
TGTGCCAGCAGTTACAGGGGGGCCTACGAGCAGTACTTC
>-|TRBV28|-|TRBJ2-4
CASSLTPRNIQYF
TGTGCCAGCAGCTTAACACCAAGGAACATTCAGTACTTC
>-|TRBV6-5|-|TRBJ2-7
CASSYGLSSYEQYF
TGTGCCAGCAGTTACGGGCTCAGCTCCTACGAGCAGTACTTC
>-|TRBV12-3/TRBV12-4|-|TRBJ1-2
CASSFAGRGGYTF
TGTGCCAGCAGTTTCGCAGGGCGGGGTGGCTACACCTTC
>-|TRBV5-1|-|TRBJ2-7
CASSPHRNEQYF
TGCGCCAGCAGCCCCCACAGGAACGAGCAGTACTTC
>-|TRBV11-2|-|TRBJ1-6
CASSKTGDFNSPLHF
TGTGCCAGCAGCAAGACAGGAGACTTTAATTCACCCCTCCACTTT
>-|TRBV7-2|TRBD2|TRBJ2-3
CASSSQDSGGTTDTQYF
TGTGCCAGCAGCTCGCAAGATAGCGGGGGAACCACAGATACGCAGTATTTT
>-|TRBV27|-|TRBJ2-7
CASSFGQNSYEQYF
TGTGCCAGCAGTTTTGGGCAAAACTCCTACGAGCAGTACTTC
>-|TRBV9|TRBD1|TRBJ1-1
CASSVGTGSEAFF
TGTGCCAGCAGCGTGGGGACAGGGTCTGAAGCTTTCTTT
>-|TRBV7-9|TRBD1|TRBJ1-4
CASSFGQGGEKLFF
TGTGCCAGCAGCTTTGGACAGGGCGGCGAAAAACTGTTTTTT
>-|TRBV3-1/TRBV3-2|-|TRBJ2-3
CASSQGGAPDTQYF
TGTGCCAGCAGCCAAGGAGGGGCCCCAGATACGCAGTATTTT
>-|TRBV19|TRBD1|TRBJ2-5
CASSIDRGETQYF
TGTGCCAGTAGTATTGACAGGGGAGAGACCCAGTACTTC
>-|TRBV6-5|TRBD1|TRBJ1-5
CASSLGQGSRQPQHF
TGTGCCAGCAGCTTGGGACAGGGGTCTAGACAGCCCCAGCATTTT
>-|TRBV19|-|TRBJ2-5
CASSIRQQETQYF
TGTGCCAGTAGTATACGGCAGCAAGAGACCCAGTACTTC
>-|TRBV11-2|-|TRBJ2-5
CASSLLALQTQYF
TGTGCCAGCAGCTTACTAGCTCTGCAGACCCAGTACTTC
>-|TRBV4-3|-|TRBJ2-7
CASSPFEGASYEQYF
TGCGCCAGCAGCCCCTTCGAAGGGGCCTCCTACGAGCAGTACTTC
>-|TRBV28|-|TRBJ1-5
CASSFRGVGNQPQHF
TGTGCCAGCAGTTTTAGGGGAGTTGGCAATCAGCCCCAGCATTTT
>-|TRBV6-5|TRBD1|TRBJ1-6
CASSRTGWSPLHF
TGTGCCAGCAGCCGGACAGGGTGGTCACCCCTCCACTTT